This TCR beta chain emerged from a study of blood T cells in healthy people across ages. There are a few counts of this clonotype. The antigen remains undetermined. Study-wide results and limits: Unsorted PBMC material precluded a definitive naive versus antigen-experienced comparison. Because donor CMV status was unknown, expanded clonotype changes were possibly confounded.

V was pared by 5 bases and J by 3 bases, with 7 bases of the junction left unmatched. Per germline, CDR1 SQVTM and CDR2 ANQGSEA. This CDR3 spans 13 amino acids. No fewer than 5.5 micrograms of total RNA were isolated from every sample. A second 7 to 11 cycle PCR used barcoded and J-beta primers. TCRdb used MiXCR to reprocess the 5' RACE reads, holding one entry per CDR3 protein. Of over 1,200,000 distinct CDR3 sequences listed, approximately 60% are singletons. The rearrangement uses TRBV29-1 and TRBJ2-7; 7 nucleotides match TRBD1. The specimen sequenced was blood. This TCR was recovered from a man aged 18 to 29 in good health. CDR3 sequence reads: CSVSTGNNYEQYF. The DNA for the CDR3 is TGCAGCGTTTCGACAGGGAATAACTACGAGCAGTACTTC.